This T cell receptor beta chain was obtained from a study of shared clonotypes between healthy human individuals. Produced via immunoSEQ multiplex PCR; TCRdb's table is partial and in-frame only. In the table there are roughly 530,000 clones, 90% to 97% of which are singletons. The source material was naive CD4+ T cells sorted from blood. Specified subset: CD45RA+ positively selected. This TCR was recovered from a woman aged 25-40 years in good health.

CDR3 in amino acids: CAISPGYGYTF. CDR3 coding DNA: TGTGCCATCAGCCCGGGCTATGGCTACACCTTC. The V call is TRBV10-3, the J call TRBJ1-2; D gene unclear. The CDR3 is made up of 11 amino acids. Trimming cost V 6 bases and J 4 bases, with 6 bases left between them. The V gene's germline CDR1 is ENHRY and CDR2 SYGVKD.